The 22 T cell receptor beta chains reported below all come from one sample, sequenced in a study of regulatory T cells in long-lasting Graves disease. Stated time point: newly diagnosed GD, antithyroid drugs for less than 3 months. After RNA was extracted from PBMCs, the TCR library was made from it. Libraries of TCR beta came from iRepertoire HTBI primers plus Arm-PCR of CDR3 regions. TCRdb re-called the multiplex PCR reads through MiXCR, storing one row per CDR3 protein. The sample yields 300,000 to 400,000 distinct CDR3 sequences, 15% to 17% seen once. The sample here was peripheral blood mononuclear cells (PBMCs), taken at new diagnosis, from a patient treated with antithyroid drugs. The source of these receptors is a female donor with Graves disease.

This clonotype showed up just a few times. The CDR3 here is CASSLTGNDNQPQHF. DNA of the CDR3: TGTGCCAGCAGCCTGACAGGGAACGACAATCAGCCCCAGCATTTT. This sequence joins TRBV7-9 and TRBJ1-5; 7 bases fit TRBD1. The CDR3 is made up of 15 amino acids. From germline, CDR1 is SEHNR and CDR2 FQNEAQ (reference sequence). J lost 3 bases, V lost 5 bases, and 7 bases had no gene match.

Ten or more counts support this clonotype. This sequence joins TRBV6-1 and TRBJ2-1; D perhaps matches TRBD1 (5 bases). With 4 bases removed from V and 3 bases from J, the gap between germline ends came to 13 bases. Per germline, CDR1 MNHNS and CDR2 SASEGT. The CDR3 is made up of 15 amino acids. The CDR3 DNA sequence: TGTGCCAGCAGTGTCGAGGCAGGGCGCTACAATGAGCAGTTCTTC. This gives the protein CASSVEAGRYNEQFF.

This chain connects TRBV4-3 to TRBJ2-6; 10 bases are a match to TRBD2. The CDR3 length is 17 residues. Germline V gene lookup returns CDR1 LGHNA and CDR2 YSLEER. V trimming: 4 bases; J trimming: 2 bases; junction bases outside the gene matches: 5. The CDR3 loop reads CASSLGLAVPGANVLTF. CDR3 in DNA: TGCGCCAGCAGCCTCGGACTAGCGGTCCCTGGGGCCAACGTCCTGACTTTC.

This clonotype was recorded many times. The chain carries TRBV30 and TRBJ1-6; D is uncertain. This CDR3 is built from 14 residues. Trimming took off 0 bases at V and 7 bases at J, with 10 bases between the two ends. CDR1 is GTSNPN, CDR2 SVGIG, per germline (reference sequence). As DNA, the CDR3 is TGTGCCTGGAGTGTATCGCCAGGCAATTCACCCCTCCACTTT. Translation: CAWSVSPGNSPLHF.

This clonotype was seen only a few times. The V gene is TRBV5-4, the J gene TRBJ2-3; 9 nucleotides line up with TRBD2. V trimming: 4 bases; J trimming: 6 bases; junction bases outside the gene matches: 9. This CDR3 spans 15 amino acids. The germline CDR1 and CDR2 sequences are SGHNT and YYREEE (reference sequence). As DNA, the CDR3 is TGTGCCAGCAGCCCCGGGGGGGCGGGGGGGGATACGCAGTATTTT. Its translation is CASSPGGAGGDTQYF.

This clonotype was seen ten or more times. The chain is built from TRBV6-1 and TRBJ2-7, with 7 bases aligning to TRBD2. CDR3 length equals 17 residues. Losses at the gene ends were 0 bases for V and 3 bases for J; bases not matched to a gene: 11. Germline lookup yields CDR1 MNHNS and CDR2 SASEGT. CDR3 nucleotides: TGTGCCAGCAGTGAAGCCGAAACTAGCGAGCAACACTACGAGCAGTACTTC. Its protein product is CASSEAETSEQHYEQYF.

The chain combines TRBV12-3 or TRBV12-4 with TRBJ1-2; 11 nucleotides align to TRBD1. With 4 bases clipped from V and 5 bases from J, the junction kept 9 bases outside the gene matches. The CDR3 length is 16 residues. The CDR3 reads CASSSLSRDRGYGYTF. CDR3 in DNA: TGTGCCAGCAGTTCGCTGTCCCGGGACAGGGGGTATGGCTACACCTTC.

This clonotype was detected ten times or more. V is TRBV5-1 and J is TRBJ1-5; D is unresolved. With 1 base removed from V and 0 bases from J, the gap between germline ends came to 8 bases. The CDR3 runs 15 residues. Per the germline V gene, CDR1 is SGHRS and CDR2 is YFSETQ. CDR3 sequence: CASSLQPDSNQPQHF. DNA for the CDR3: TGCGCCAGCAGCTTGCAACCAGATAGCAATCAGCCCCAGCATTTT.

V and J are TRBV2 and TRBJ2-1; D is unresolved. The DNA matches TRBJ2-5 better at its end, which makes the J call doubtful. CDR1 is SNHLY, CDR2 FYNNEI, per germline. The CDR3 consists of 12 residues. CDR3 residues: CASSEGAETQYF. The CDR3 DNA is TGTGCCAGCAGTGAAGGGGCGGAGACCCAGTACTTC.

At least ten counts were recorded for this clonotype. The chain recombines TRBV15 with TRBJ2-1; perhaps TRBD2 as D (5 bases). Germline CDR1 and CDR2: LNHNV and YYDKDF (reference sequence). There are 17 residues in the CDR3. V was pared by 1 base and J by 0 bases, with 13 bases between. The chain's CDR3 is CATSRVGGRSSYNEQFF. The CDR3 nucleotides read TGTGCCACCAGCAGAGTAGGAGGCCGCAGCTCCTACAATGAGCAGTTCTTC. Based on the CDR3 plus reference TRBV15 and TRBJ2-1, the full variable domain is DAMVIQNPRYQVTQFGKPVTLSCSQTLNHNVMYWYQQKSSQAPKLLFHYYDKDFNNEADTPDNFQSRRPNTSFCFLDIRSPGLGDTAMYLCATSRVGGRSSYNEQFFGPGTRLTVL.

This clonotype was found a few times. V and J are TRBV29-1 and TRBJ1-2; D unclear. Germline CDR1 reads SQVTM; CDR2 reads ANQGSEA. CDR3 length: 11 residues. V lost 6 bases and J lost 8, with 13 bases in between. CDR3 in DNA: TGCAGCGTAGTGATGGTGAGCGGCTACACCTTC. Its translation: CSVVMVSGYTF. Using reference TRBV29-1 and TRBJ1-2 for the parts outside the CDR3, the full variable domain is SAVISQKPSRDICQRGTSLTIQCQVDSQVTMMFWYRQQPGQSLTLIATANQGSEATYESGFVIDKFPISRPNLTFSTLTVSNMSPEDSSIYLCSVVMVSGYTFGSGTRLTVV.

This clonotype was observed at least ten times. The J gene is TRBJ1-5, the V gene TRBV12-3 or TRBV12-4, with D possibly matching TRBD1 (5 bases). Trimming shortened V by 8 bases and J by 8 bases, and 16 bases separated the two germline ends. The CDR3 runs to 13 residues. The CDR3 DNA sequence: TGTGCCAGCTGGACATCCCCCGGGGAGCCCCAGCATTTT. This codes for CASWTSPGEPQHF.

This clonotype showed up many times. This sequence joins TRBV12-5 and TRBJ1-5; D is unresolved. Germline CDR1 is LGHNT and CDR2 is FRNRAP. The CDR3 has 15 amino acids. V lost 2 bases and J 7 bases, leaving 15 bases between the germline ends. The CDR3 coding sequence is TGTGCTAGTGGTTTGAGCCTAAGTGGGAGCCAGCCCCAGCATTTT. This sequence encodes CASGLSLSGSQPQHF. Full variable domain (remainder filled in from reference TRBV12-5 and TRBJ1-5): DARVTQTPRHKVTEMGQEVTMRCQPILGHNTVFWYRQTMMQGLELLAYFRNRAPLDDSGMPKDRFSAEMPDATLATLKIQPSEPRDSAVYFCASGLSLSGSQPQHFGDGTRLSIL.

CDR3 region: CACEIVRQGPFGNTIYF. CDR3 nucleotides: TGTGCCTGTGAGATCGTTCGGCAGGGCCCCTTTGGAAACACCATATATTTT. The chain carries TRBV30 and TRBJ1-3; TRBD1 is a possible D gene (5 bases). Germline V lookup: CDR1 GTSNPN, CDR2 SVGIG (reference sequence). CDR3 length: 17 amino acids. Trimming removed 6 bases from V and 3 bases from J, with 24 bases in between. Complete variable domain (other parts from reference TRBV30 and TRBJ1-3): SQTIHQWPATLVQPVGSPLSLECTVEGTSNPNLYWYRQAAGRGLQLLFYSVGIGQISSEVPQNLSASRPQDRQFILSSKKLLLSDSGFYLCACEIVRQGPFGNTIYFGEGSWLTVV.

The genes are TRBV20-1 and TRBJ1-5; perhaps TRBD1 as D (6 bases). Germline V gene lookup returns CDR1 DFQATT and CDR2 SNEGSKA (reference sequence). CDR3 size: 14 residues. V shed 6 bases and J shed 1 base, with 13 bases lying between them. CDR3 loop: CSANPRGSNQPQHF. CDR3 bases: TGCAGTGCCAATCCTAGGGGGAGCAATCAGCCCCAGCATTTT.

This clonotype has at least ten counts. Here the CDR3 DNA reads TGTGCCAGCAGCTTCCTGGCCGGGGGCAGGAACAATGAGCAGTTCTTC. It encodes CASSFLAGGRNNEQFF. The V and J genes are TRBV7-8 and TRBJ2-1; D is possibly TRBD1 or TRBD2 (6 bases each). Germline V gene sequence: CDR1 SGHVS, CDR2 FQNEAQ. The V gene lost 3 bases and the J gene lost 5 bases, with 17 bases spanning the gap. The CDR3 extends over 16 amino acids.

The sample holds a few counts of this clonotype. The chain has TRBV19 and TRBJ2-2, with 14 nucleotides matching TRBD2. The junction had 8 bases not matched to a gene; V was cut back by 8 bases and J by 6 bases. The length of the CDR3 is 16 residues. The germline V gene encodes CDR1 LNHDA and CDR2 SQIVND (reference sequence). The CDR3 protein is CASLGLAGEYSGELFF. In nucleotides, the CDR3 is TGTGCCAGTTTGGGACTAGCGGGAGAGTACTCCGGGGAGCTGTTTTTT.

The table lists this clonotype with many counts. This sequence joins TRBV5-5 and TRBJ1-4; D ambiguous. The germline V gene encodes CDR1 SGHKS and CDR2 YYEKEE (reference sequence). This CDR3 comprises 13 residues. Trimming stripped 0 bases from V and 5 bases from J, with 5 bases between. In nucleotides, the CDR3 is TGTGCCAGCAGCTTGGTGGTCAATGAAAAACTGTTTTTT. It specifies CASSLVVNEKLFF. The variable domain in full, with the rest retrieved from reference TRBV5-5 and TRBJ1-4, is DAGVTQSPTHLIKTRGQQVTLRCSPISGHKSVSWYQQVLGQGPQFIFQYYEKEERGRGNFPDRFSARQFPNYSSELNVNALLLGDSALYLCASSLVVNEKLFFGSGTQLSVL.

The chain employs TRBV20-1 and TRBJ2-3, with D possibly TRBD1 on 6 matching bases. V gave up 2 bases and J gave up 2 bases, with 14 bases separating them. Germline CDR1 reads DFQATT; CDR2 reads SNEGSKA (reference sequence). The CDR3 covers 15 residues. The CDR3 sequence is CSARLGGSFTDTQYF. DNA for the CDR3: TGCAGTGCTAGACTAGGGGGTTCGTTCACAGATACGCAGTATTTT.

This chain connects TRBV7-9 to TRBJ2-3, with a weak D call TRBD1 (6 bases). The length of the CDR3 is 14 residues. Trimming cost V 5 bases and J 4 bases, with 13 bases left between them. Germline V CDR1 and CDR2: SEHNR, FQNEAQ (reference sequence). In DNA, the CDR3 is TGTGCCAGCAGCGTCGGGACAACGGCAGATACGCAGTATTTT. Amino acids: CASSVGTTADTQYF.

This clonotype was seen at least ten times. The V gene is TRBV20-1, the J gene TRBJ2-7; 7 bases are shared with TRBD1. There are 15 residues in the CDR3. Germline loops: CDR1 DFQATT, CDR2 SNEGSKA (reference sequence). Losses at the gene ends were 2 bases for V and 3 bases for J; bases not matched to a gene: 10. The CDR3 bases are TGCAGTGCTAGACCCGGGGACAGCATTTACTACGAGCAGTACTTC. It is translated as CSARPGDSIYYEQYF.

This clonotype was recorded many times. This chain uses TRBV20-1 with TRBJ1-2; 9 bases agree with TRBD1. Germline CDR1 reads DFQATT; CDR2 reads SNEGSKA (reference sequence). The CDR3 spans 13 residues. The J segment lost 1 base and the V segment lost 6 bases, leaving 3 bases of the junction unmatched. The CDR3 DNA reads TGCAGTGCCGGACAGGGGCATAACTATGGCTACACCTTC. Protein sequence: CSAGQGHNYGYTF.